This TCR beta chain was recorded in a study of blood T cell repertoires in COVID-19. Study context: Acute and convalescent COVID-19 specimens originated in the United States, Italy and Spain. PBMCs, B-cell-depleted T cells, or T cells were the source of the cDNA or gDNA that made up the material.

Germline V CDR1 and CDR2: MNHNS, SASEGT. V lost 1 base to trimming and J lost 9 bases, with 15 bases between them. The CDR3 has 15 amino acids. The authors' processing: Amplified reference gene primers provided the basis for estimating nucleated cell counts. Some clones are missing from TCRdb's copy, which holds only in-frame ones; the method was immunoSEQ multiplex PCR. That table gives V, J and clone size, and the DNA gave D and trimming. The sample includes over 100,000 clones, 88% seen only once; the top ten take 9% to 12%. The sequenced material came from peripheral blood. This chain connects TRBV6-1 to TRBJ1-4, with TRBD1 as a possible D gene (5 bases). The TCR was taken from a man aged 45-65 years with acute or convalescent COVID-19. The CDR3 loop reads CASSEVGPLWKKLFF. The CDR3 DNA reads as TGTGCCAGCAGTGAAGTGGGGCCCCTATGGAAAAAACTGTTTTTT.